A selection of T cell receptor beta chains follows, all from one sample in a study of OX40 agonist ivuxolimab in advanced cancers. The method was immunoSEQ multiplex PCR; TCRdb's version includes in-frame clones alone and lacks a portion of them. The sample records about 90,000 clones, approximately 91% being singletons. The specimen comprised CD4+ or CD8+ T cells sorted from blood, sampled in a trial of the OX40 agonist ivuxolimab. All receptors come from an adult with an advanced solid tumor such as melanoma, head and neck, liver or kidney cancer. Each CDR3 is given with its conserved first and last residue. D genes are given only for firm matches. Rows give clone size only sometimes, using once, few, many, or a class for an expanded clone.

. | TRBJ2-7 | TRBV18 | . | TGTGCCAGCTCATCGGACGGTCAGGGGAACCGCGAGCAGTACTTC | CASSSDGQGNREQYF
. | TRBJ2-7 | TRBV5-1 | TRBD1 | TGCGCCAGCAGCCCGAGACAGGGGGCGTTAGCATCGATCTACGAGCAGTACTTC | CASSPRQGALASIYEQYF
. | TRBJ1-2 | TRBV12-2 | . | TGTGCAAGTCGCTCGACAGGGGGATCGAGGCGCTACACCTTC | CASRSTGGSRRYTF
. | TRBJ1-6 | TRBV7-9 | . | TGTGCCAGCAGCCCCGGGGACTATAATTCACCCCTCCACTTT | CASSPGDYNSPLHF
. | TRBJ2-1 | TRBV9 | TRBD2 | TGTGCCAGCAGCACGACTGCCGGGACTAGTGGCAATGAGCAGTTCTTC | CASSTTAGTSGNEQFF
. | TRBJ2-7 | TRBV7-2 | TRBD1 | TGTGCCAGCAGCTCAGACAGGGGCTTTGTCTACGAGCAGTACTTC | CASSSDRGFVYEQYF
. | TRBJ1-3 | TRBV7-2 | . | TGTGCCAGCAGCTTAGAATGGGGGAGGACATTCTCTGGAAACACCATATATTTT | CASSLEWGRTFSGNTIYF
. | TRBJ2-1 | TRBV6-6 | . | TGTGCCAGCAACCTACGGGCGGGTAGAAGTTACAATGAGCAGTTCTTC | CASNLRAGRSYNEQFF
. | TRBJ1-3 | TRBV7-9 | . | TGTGCCAGCAGTCGACGGGTCTCTGGAAACACCATATATTTT | CASSRRVSGNTIYF
once | TRBJ2-2 | TRBV14 | . | TGTGCCAGCAGCCACCGGACCCCGAACACCGGGGAGCTGTTTTTT | CASSHRTPNTGELFF
. | TRBJ1-4 | TRBV28 | TRBD1 | TGTGCCAGCAGTCTCCGGACAGGTCAGAGCGAAAAACTGTTTTTT | CASSLRTGQSEKLFF
. | TRBJ2-1 | TRBV7-3 | . | TGTGCCAGCAGCTTAGGAGGGGAGCGGGCTTCATACAATGAGCAGTTCTTC | CASSLGGERASYNEQFF
. | TRBJ2-1 | TRBV25-1 | TRBD2 | TGTGCCAGCAGTGAATACGCTAGCGGGAGCAATGAGCAGTTCTTC | CASSEYASGSNEQFF
. | TRBJ2-3 | TRBV5-1 | . | TGCGCCAGCAGCGCCTGGATCACCGCAGGCACAGATACGCAGTATTTT | CASSAWITAGTDTQYF
. | TRBJ2-1 | TRBV11-2 | TRBD2 | TGTGCCAGCAGCTTAGATCGGACTAGCGGGAGGTACAATGAGCAGTTCTTC | CASSLDRTSGRYNEQFF
. | TRBJ2-3 | TRBV11-2 | . | TGTGCCAGCAGCTTAAAAGTGGGCCGCACAGATACGCAGTATTTT | CASSLKVGRTDTQYF
. | TRBJ2-1 | TRBV7-7 | . | TGTGCCAGCAGCCGTGGATCGAGCGGAAGTCTTCAGTTCTTC | CASSRGSSGSLQFF
. | TRBJ2-2 | TRBV7-2 | . | TGTGCCAGCAGCTTACAACAGGGTTACTCCACCGGGGAGCTGTTTTTT | CASSLQQGYSTGELFF
. | TRBJ2-5 | TRBV7-9 | TRBD2 | TGTGCCAGCAGCTTAGGTTCCGGGAGGACCCAAGAGACCCAGTACTTC | CASSLGSGRTQETQYF
few | TRBJ1-2 | TRBV6-1 | . | TGTGCCAGCAGTGAGCCGCCCGGGGCGCTGGGCTACACCTTC | CASSEPPGALGYTF
. | TRBJ2-7 | TRBV7-2 | TRBD2 | TGTGCCAGCAGCTTAGAGCGGGAGAACGAGCAGTACTTC | CASSLERENEQYF
. | TRBJ1-1 | TRBV28 | . | TGTGCCAGCAGTTTCCCAAGGATAAACGGATTTGCTGAAGCTTTCTTT | CASSFPRINGFAEAFF
. | TRBJ1-5 | TRBV16 | . | TGTGCCAGCAGCCAATCGGGCCAGGCCAGCGAACCCCAGCATTTT | CASSQSGQASEPQHF
once | TRBJ1-1 | TRBV6-5 | TRBD1 | TGTGCCAGCTTGGACAGGGACACTGAAGCTTTCTTT | CASLDRDTEAFF
. | TRBJ2-1 | TRBV29-1 | TRBD2 | TGCAGCGTTGGTGGGACTAGCGGGGGCTCCTACAATGAGCAGTTCTTC | CSVGGTSGGSYNEQFF
. | TRBJ2-7 | TRBV28 | . | TGTGCCAGCCAGGCAGGAGGGTCCTACGAGCAGTACTTC | CASQAGGSYEQYF
. | TRBJ2-5 | TRBV5-1 | . | TGCGCCAGCAGCTTTGGGGAGACCCAGTACTTC | CASSFGETQYF
. | TRBJ2-4 | TRBV4-2 | . | TGTGCCAGCAGCCAAGATCAGACAGCCAAAAACATTCAGTACTTC | CASSQDQTAKNIQYF
. | TRBJ2-7 | TRBV6-1 | TRBD2 | TGTGCCAGCCGGTCGGGGGGGAGTGCCAACGAGCAGTACTTC | CASRSGGSANEQYF
. | TRBJ1-2 | TRBV28 | . | TGTGCCAGCATCCCTGGGGCACAGTACTATGGCTACACCTTC | CASIPGAQYYGYTF
. | TRBJ2-2 | TRBV18 | TRBD2 | TGTGCCAGCTCACCACCCAGACCGGGACTAGCGGGTAACACCGGGGAGCTGTTTTTT | CASSPPRPGLAGNTGELFF
. | TRBJ1-5 | TRBV28 | TRBD1 | TGTGCCAGCAACCCCACAGGGGCCTTAAATCAGCCCCAGCATTTT | CASNPTGALNQPQHF
. | TRBJ2-7 | TRBV21-1 | . | TGTGCCAGCATTCTCCCGCAGCGAACCTGCTACGAGCAGTACTTC | CASILPQRTCYEQYF
. | TRBJ1-3 | TRBV9 | . | TGTGCCAGCAGCCTAAGGGGGTCCTCTGGAAACACCATATATTTT | CASSLRGSSGNTIYF
. | TRBJ1-4 | TRBV6-1 | . | TGTGCCAGCCTGGGACAAAACTATGAAAAACTGTTTTTT | CASLGQNYEKLFF
. | TRBJ2-1 | TRBV28 | TRBD2 | TGTGCCAGCAGGGTAGCGGGAGGGAGCTCCTACAATGAGCAGTTCTTC | CASRVAGGSSYNEQFF
. | TRBJ2-7 | TRBV21-1 | . | TGTGCCAGCTCCGCCCCCCAGGGGAGCTACGAGCAGTACTTC | CASSAPQGSYEQYF
. | TRBJ1-2 | TRBV9 | . | TGTGCCAGCACCCCAGAGGTGGGCAGTAACTATGGCTACACCTTC | CASTPEVGSNYGYTF
. | TRBJ1-5 | TRBV18 | . | TGTGCCAGCTCACCAGTGGCGGCCACGAATCAGCCCCAGCATTTT | CASSPVAATNQPQHF
. | TRBJ1-4 | TRBV5-1 | TRBD1 | TGCGCCAGCAGCGCGGGGACAGGGACTCGAAAACTGTTTTTT | CASSAGTGTRKLFF
few | TRBJ2-1 | TRBV28 | TRBD1 | TGTGCCAGCAGTTCTTCCGGGACAGGGTCGACTGAGCAGTTCTTC | CASSSSGTGSTEQFF
. | TRBJ2-7 | TRBV6-5 | TRBD2 | TGTGCCAGCAGACCTAGCGGGAGTGGGGCCTACGAGCAGTACTTC | CASRPSGSGAYEQYF
few | TRBJ1-2 | TRBV5-4 | . | TGTGCCAGCAGCTTGTTCCAGGGGTATGGCTACACCTTC | CASSLFQGYGYTF
. | TRBJ1-4 | TRBV18 | TRBD1 | TGTGCCAGCTCACCATCAACAGGGGGTGAAAAACTGTTTTTT | CASSPSTGGEKLFF
few | TRBJ2-3 | TRBV7-2 | . | TGTGCCAGCAGCTTAGCAGATACGCAGTATTTT | CASSLADTQYF
few | TRBJ1-2 | TRBV9 | . | TGTGCCAGCAGCGTAGCTCCCGACAGCCTCTATGGCTACACCTTC | CASSVAPDSLYGYTF